Listed below are T cell receptor beta chains from one sample, sequenced in a study of shared T cell receptors in the human thymus. Profiled with immunoSEQ multiplex PCR; TCRdb holds only in-frame clones, not every one. The table shows 640,000 or so clones, with about 87% occurring only once. These data were likewise used in another study, on human thymus T cells.

The sequenced sample consisted of thymocytes. The receptor set was obtained from a boy under two years old with a congenital heart defect. Both conserved end residues are part of each CDR3. Fields, in order: CDR3 length, J gene, clone size, D gene, V gene, CDR3 protein, CDR3 DNA. A D gene is named only where the DNA matches it firmly. The listing skips clone size in some rows; elsewhere it reads once, few, many or a size class.

>11|TRBJ2-7|.|.|TRBV7-2
CASSFNYEQYF
TGTGCCAGCAGCTTCAACTACGAGCAGTACTTC
>15|TRBJ2-7|.|.|TRBV6-5
CASSNTRVPRYEQYF
TGTGCCAGCAGCAATACCAGGGTACCTCGCTACGAGCAGTACTTC
>13|TRBJ1-1|once|.|TRBV15
CATSPFVRGEAFF
TGTGCCACCAGCCCATTTGTCCGGGGTGAAGCTTTCTTT
>14|TRBJ2-1|few|.|TRBV15
CATSSQRALDEQFF
TGTGCCACCAGCAGTCAGCGGGCCCTGGATGAGCAGTTCTTC
>17|TRBJ1-5|.|TRBD1|TRBV28
CASSPGTGPGERQPQHF
TGTGCCAGCAGTCCCGGGACAGGGCCCGGTGAGCGTCAGCCCCAGCATTTT
>15|TRBJ2-7|.|TRBD2|TRBV19
CASSISTSGGYEQYF
TGTGCCAGTAGTATATCAACTAGCGGGGGCTACGAGCAGTACTTC
>15|TRBJ1-5|.|TRBD1|TRBV30
CAWSADREFHQPQHF
TGTGCCTGGAGTGCTGACAGGGAATTCCATCAGCCCCAGCATTTT
>13|TRBJ1-2|.|.|TRBV28
CASSLPAGYGYTF
TGTGCCAGCAGTTTACCTGCAGGGTACGGCTACACCTTC
>16|TRBJ2-2|.|TRBD2|TRBV9
CASSVSGRAIPGELFF
TGTGCCAGCAGCGTGAGCGGGAGGGCCATTCCCGGGGAGCTGTTTTTT
>15|TRBJ2-1|.|TRBD2|TRBV5-1
CASRRAGGGYNEQFF
TGCGCCAGCAGGAGGGCGGGAGGGGGATACAATGAGCAGTTCTTC
>16|TRBJ2-7|.|.|TRBV15
CATSRDAGSSDCEQYF
TGTGCCACCAGCAGAGATGCGGGGAGTTCAGACTGCGAGCAGTACTTC
>15|TRBJ2-1|.|.|TRBV4-1
CASSLGARFKNEQFF
TGCGCCAGCAGCCTGGGCGCACGATTTAAGAATGAGCAGTTCTTC
>15|TRBJ2-5|.|TRBD2|TRBV7-2
CASSPLAGGPETQYF
TGTGCCAGCAGCCCACTAGCGGGGGGGCCGGAGACCCAGTACTTC
>13|TRBJ1-1|.|.|TRBV27
CASSSTVNTEAFF
TGTGCCAGCAGTTCGACAGTTAACACTGAAGCTTTCTTT
>17|TRBJ2-1|.|.|TRBV18
CASSPGGRLSSYNEQFF
TGTGCCAGCTCACCCGGAGGGCGACTAAGCTCCTACAATGAGCAGTTCTTC
>15|TRBJ2-7|.|TRBD2|TRBV6-5
CASSYSKPSGGPQYF
TGTGCCAGCAGTTACTCGAAACCTAGCGGGGGACCTCAGTACTTC
>12|TRBJ2-3|.|.|TRBV27
CAPPKGTDTQYF
TGTGCCCCCCCCAAGGGGACAGATACGCAGTATTTT
>18|TRBJ1-1|.|.|TRBV7-2
CASSLLRARVSGNTEAFF
TGTGCCAGCAGCTTACTTCGAGCCAGGGTAAGTGGGAACACTGAAGCTTTCTTT